A selection of T cell receptor beta chains follows, all from one sample in a study of T-cell reconstitution after alpha-beta-depleted transplantation in children. TCRdb reprocessed the PCR reads with MiXCR, giving one entry per CDR3 protein. The repertoire holds under 450,000 distinct CDR3 sequences, about a sixth seen once, with 29% in the top ten. This material consisted of PBMCs, mostly from graft donor cells, taken 360 days after TCRalphabeta/CD19-depleted stem cell transplant. Every receptor here comes from a boy in the first two years of life who had a stem cell transplant for Wiskott-Aldrich syndrome, so the T cells may come from the graft donor. Both conserved end residues are part of each CDR3. A D gene is named only where the DNA matches it firmly. The listing skips clone size in some rows; elsewhere it reads once, few, many or a size class.

NA,NA,TRBJ1-1,TRBV5-1,TGCGCCAGCAGCTTTAGGGCAAGGAACACTGAAGCTTTCTTT,CASSFRARNTEAFF
few,NA,TRBJ2-3,TRBV7-9,TGTGCCAGCAGCTTAGCTAGCGTCACAGATACGCAGTATTTT,CASSLASVTDTQYF
few,TRBD1,TRBJ1-3,TRBV7-9,TGTGCCAGCAGCCAACAGGGGGTGAGAAACACCATATATTTT,CASSQQGVRNTIYF
few,TRBD2,TRBJ2-5,TRBV7-6,TGTGCCAGCAGCCCGAGGACTAGCGGGAGCCCCAGAAAAGAGACCCAGTACTTC,CASSPRTSGSPRKETQYF
once,NA,TRBJ1-5,TRBV12-3/TRBV12-4,TGTGCCAGCAGTTTAGGGCAGGGAGTCGGTCAGCCCCAGCATTTT,CASSLGQGVGQPQHF
few,TRBD2,TRBJ2-1,TRBV12-3/TRBV12-4,TGTGCCAGCAGACCCGGGACTAGCGGACTGAACAATGAGCAGTTCTTC,CASRPGTSGLNNEQFF
many,NA,TRBJ2-3,TRBV5-8,TGTGCCAGCAGCACCCTTTCGGCAGATACGCAGTATTTT,CASSTLSADTQYF
few,NA,TRBJ2-1,TRBV12-3/TRBV12-4,TGTGCCAGCAGTTTAGAGGTTAGCTCCTACAATGAGCAGTTCTTC,CASSLEVSSYNEQFF
NA,TRBD2,TRBJ2-1,TRBV5-5,TGTGCCAGCAGCTTGGCAGGGAGGGTATACAATGAGCAGTTCTTC,CASSLAGRVYNEQFF
NA,TRBD2,TRBJ2-7,TRBV5-1,TGCGCCAGCAGCTTGAGGGCTAGCGGGGACCCCTACGAGCAGTACTTC,CASSLRASGDPYEQYF
few,TRBD2,TRBJ2-1,TRBV20-1,TGCAGTGCTGCCCCTAGCGGGGGCGTATCCTACAATGAGCAGTTCTTC,CSAAPSGGVSYNEQFF
once,NA,TRBJ2-4,TRBV12-3/TRBV12-4,TGTGCCAGCAGTTGGGGGAAGGTAGCCAAAAACATTCAGTACTTC,CASSWGKVAKNIQYF
NA,TRBD2,TRBJ2-1,TRBV20-1,TGCAGTGCTAGAGAAGTAGGACTAGCGGGAGTTGAGCAGTTCTTC,CSAREVGLAGVEQFF
few,NA,TRBJ2-1,TRBV5-1,TGCGCCAGCAGACCCCCCGCGACTAGGAACAATGAGCAGTTCTTC,CASRPPATRNNEQFF
few,NA,TRBJ2-1,TRBV7-9,TGTGCCAGCAGCTTCCGAGGGGGCAATGAGCAGTTCTTC,CASSFRGGNEQFF
NA,TRBD1,TRBJ2-1,TRBV5-1,TGCGCCAGCAGCCCGACAGGGGGCCTCTCCTACAATGAGCAGTTCTTC,CASSPTGGLSYNEQFF
NA,NA,TRBJ2-7,TRBV11-2,TGTGCCAGCAGCTTAGGGCCACAGGGATTACCCTACGAGCAGTACTTC,CASSLGPQGLPYEQYF
few,TRBD2,TRBJ2-1,TRBV5-1,TGCGCCAGCAGCTTGACCCAGCGGGGGGACTACAATGAGCAGTTCTTC,CASSLTQRGDYNEQFF
NA,NA,TRBJ2-7,TRBV11-2,TGTGCCAGCAGCAGACAGATCAACGAGCAGTACTTC,CASSRQINEQYF
NA,TRBD2,TRBJ2-7,TRBV7-9,TGTGCCAGCAGCCTACCAAGGACAAGGACTAGCGGGAGAGGCTACGAGCAGTACTTC,CASSLPRTRTSGRGYEQYF
few,NA,TRBJ2-4,TRBV12-3/TRBV12-4,TGTGCCAGCAGTCATGTGGGAGGCAAAAACATTCAGTACTTC,CASSHVGGKNIQYF
NA,NA,TRBJ1-1,TRBV12-3/TRBV12-4,TGTGCCAGCAGTTTACAGTCTGAAGCTTTCTTT,CASSLQSEAFF
few,TRBD2,TRBJ2-3,TRBV18,TGTGCCAGCTCACAGGGACTAGCGGCCACAGATACGCAGTATTTT,CASSQGLAATDTQYF
few,NA,TRBJ2-6,TRBV6-5,TGTGCCAGCAGTTACATCAGGCCCTCGGGAGGGGCCAACGTCCTGACTTTC,CASSYIRPSGGANVLTF
few,TRBD2,TRBJ2-7,TRBV12-3/TRBV12-4,TGTGCCAGCAGTTCCCCAAGGAGCGGGAGGAAGTACGAGCAGTACTTC,CASSSPRSGRKYEQYF
NA,NA,TRBJ2-7,TRBV20-1,TGCAGTGCTAGGCGGGACCTCTTCTACGAGCAGTACTTC,CSARRDLFYEQYF
few,NA,TRBJ2-1,TRBV7-9,TGTGCCAGCAGCTTAGCTTGGGGGTACAATGAGCAGTTCTTC,CASSLAWGYNEQFF
many,NA,TRBJ2-7,TRBV5-1,TGCGCCAGCAGTGGGTTCAACTCCTACGAGCAGTACTTC,CASSGFNSYEQYF
many,NA,TRBJ2-1,TRBV24-1,TGTGCCACCAGGAGACCTAGTTCCTACAATGAGCAGTTCTTC,CATRRPSSYNEQFF
NA,NA,TRBJ2-1,TRBV5-6,TGTGCCAGCAGCCCCGGACGAAGCGGGTACAATGAGCAGTTCTTC,CASSPGRSGYNEQFF
NA,TRBD2,TRBJ2-3,TRBV5-1,TGCGCCAGCACGGGCGGGAGGGCCAAATTGACAGATACGCAGTATTTT,CASTGGRAKLTDTQYF
few,NA,TRBJ1-4,TRBV6-6,TGTGCCAGCAGGGGGGGAATCGGAAAACTGTTTTTT,CASRGGIGKLFF
few,TRBD2,TRBJ2-7,TRBV29-1,TGCAGCGCGAGGACGGGACTAGATGCCTACGAGCAGTACTTC,CSARTGLDAYEQYF
NA,NA,TRBJ2-5,TRBV29-1,TGCAGCGCCCTACCACATGAGGTCTGGGAGACCCAGTACTTC,CSALPHEVWETQYF
few,NA,TRBJ2-1,TRBV20-1,TGCAGTGCTAGAGATTATGGGGGAGGGGGTTACAATGAGCAGTTCTTC,CSARDYGGGGYNEQFF
few,NA,TRBJ2-7,TRBV18,TGTGCCAGCTCACCACGCGGCAGAGTCTACGAGCAGTACTTC,CASSPRGRVYEQYF
many,TRBD1,TRBJ2-7,TRBV4-3,TGCGCCAGCAGTCCCGGCCCCGACAGGGCCTACGAGCAGTACTTC,CASSPGPDRAYEQYF
few,NA,TRBJ1-2,TRBV18,TGTGCCAGCTCACTTGACACCTGGCGCTACACCTTC,CASSLDTWRYTF
NA,NA,TRBJ2-3,TRBV7-9,TGTGCCAGCACCCGGTCCCAGGGACCGGCAGATACGCAGTATTTT,CASTRSQGPADTQYF
few,TRBD2,TRBJ2-3,TRBV24-1,TGTGCCACCAGTGATTTGGGCGGGAGCAGAGATACGCAGTATTTT,CATSDLGGSRDTQYF
NA,TRBD2,TRBJ2-3,TRBV9,TGTGCCAGCGGTTCTTTGGCGGGAGGGGCAGATACGCAGTATTTT,CASGSLAGGADTQYF
NA,NA,TRBJ2-3,TRBV5-1,TGCGCCAGCAGCCCGCGCCGAGACTTCGCAGATACGCAGTATTTT,CASSPRRDFADTQYF